The T cell receptor beta chain described here comes from a study of T-cell reconstitution after alpha-beta-depleted transplantation in children. This clonotype turned up a few times. The CDR3 spans 13 residues. CDR1 and CDR2 from the germline V gene are KGHDR and SFDVKD. V lost 5 bases, J lost 5 bases, and 11 bases lay in between. Preparation of the TCRbeta library involved a method that used unique molecular identifiers. TCRdb itself ran the PCR reads through MiXCR, one entry per CDR3 protein. The data contain 600,000 to 700,000 distinct CDR3 sequences, around 17% of them singletons. This sequence was found in a human donor who donated a stem cell graft to a child with acute myeloid leukemia. The specimen was PBMCs from the stem cell graft donor, collected from the stem cell graft. The chain couples TRBV24-1 to TRBJ2-5; D assignment may be TRBD1 or TRBD2 (5 bases each). As DNA, the CDR3 is TGTGCCACCAGTGTGGGGGAAACCGAGACCCAGTACTTC. Its protein is CATSVGETETQYF.